This T cell receptor (beta chain) was sequenced in a study of cytomegalovirus exposure and HLA in healthy donors. Study-level information: Among the approximately 410 genotyped donors, over 70% were placed in the Caucasian-associated ancestry cluster.

The CDR3 totals 14 residues. CDR1 and CDR2 from the germline V gene are SGHAT and FQDESV (reference sequence). Germline trimming cut 5 bases from V and 6 bases from J; bases unmatched to any gene: 9. Primers included in the PCR were 60 Vbeta and 13 Jbeta primers. Measured with immunoSEQ multiplex PCR; TCRdb has only the in-frame clones, and not every one. Among under 200,000 clones listed, approximately 80% were seen once. The sample consisted of PBMCs. The rearrangement uses TRBV11-1 and TRBJ1-2; 7 bases fit TRBD1. The clonotype comes from a woman aged 50 to 60 in good health and CMV-seropositive. CDR3 coding DNA: TGTGCCAGCAGCCCTGTGGACAGGAGTCATGGCTACACCTTC. Its protein product is CASSPVDRSHGYTF.